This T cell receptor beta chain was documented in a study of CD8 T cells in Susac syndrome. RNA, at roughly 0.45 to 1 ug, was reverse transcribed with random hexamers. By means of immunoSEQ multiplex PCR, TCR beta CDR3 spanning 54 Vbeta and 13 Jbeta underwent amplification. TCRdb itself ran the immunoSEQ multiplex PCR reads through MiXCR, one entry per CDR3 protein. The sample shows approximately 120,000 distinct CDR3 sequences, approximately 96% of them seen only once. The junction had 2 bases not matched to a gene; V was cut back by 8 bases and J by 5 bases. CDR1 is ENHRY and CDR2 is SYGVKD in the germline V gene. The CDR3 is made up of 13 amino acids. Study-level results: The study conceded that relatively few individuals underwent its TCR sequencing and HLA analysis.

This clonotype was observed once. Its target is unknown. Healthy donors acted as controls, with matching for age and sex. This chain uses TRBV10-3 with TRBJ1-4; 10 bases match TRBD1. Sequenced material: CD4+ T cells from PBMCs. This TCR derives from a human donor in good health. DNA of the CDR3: TGTGCCATCGGGACAGGGGAGAATGAAAAACTGTTTTTT. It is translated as CAIGTGENEKLFF.